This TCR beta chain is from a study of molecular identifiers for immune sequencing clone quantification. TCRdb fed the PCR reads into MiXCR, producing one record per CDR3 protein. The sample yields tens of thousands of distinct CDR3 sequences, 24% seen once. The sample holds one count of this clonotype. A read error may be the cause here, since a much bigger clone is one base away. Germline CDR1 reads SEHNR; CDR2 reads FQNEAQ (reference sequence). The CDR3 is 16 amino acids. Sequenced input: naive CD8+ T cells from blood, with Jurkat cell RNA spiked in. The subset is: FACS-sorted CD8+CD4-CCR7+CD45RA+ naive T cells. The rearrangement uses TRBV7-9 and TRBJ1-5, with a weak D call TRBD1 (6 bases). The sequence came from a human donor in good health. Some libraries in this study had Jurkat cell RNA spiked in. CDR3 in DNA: TGTGTCAGCAGCTTAGCAGGGGACGACAGCAATCAGCCCCAGCATTTT. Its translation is CVSSLAGDDSNQPQHF. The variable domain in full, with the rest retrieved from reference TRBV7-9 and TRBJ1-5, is DTGVSQNPRHKITKRGQNVTFRCDPISEHNRLYWYRQTLGQGPEFLTYFQNEAQLEKSRLLSDRFSAERPKGSFSTLEIQRTEQGDSAMYLCVSSLAGDDSNQPQHFGDGTRLSIL.